The T cell receptor (beta chain) under discussion was sequenced for a study of T cell responses to AZD1222 COVID-19 vaccine. Study findings and constraints: Unmutated variant regions are reportedly targeted by nearly half of spike-specific TCRs. Seropositive status at baseline applied to only a handful of AZD1222 recipients. White British ancestry dominated among donors, who included more females, and clonal diversity was possibly underestimated.

Assay: immunoSEQ multiplex PCR; the TCRdb copy retains only in-frame clones and omits some. The sample includes just over 65,000 clones, approximately 84% of them seen just once. The germline gives CDR1 MDHEN, CDR2 SYDVKM. The CDR3 spans 14 residues. V dropped 5 bases and J dropped 3 bases, with 14 bases sitting between them. On this clone itself: Its matching antigen is unknown.

The clonotype originates from an adult in good health. This chain uses TRBV28 with TRBJ2-7, with TRBD1 as a possible D gene (6 bases). Material: peripheral blood, obtained on day 0 of AZD1222 vaccination. CDR3 loop: CASSTPGQYYEQYF. The CDR3 DNA is TGTGCCAGCAGTACTCCCGGACAGTACTACGAGCAGTACTTC.